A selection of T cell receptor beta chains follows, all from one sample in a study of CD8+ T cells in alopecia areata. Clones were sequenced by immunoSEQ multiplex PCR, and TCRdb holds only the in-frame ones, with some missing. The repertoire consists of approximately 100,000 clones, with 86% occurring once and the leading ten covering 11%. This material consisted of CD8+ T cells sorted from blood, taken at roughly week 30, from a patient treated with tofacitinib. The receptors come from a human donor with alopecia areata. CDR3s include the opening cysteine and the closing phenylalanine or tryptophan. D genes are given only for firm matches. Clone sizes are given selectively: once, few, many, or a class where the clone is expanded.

cdr3_aa: CASSLTGITDTQYF
cdr3_nt: TGTGCCAGCAGCTTAACGGGGATCACAGATACGCAGTATTTT
clone_size: .
v_call: TRBV7-9
j_call: TRBJ2-3
d_call: .

cdr3_aa: CASHPNGALLLNYGYTF
cdr3_nt: TGTGCCAGCCACCCGAACGGGGCCCTACTCCTTAACTATGGCTACACCTTC
clone_size: .
v_call: TRBV7-2
j_call: TRBJ1-2
d_call: .

cdr3_aa: CSVEDRGSYNEQFF
cdr3_nt: TGCAGCGTTGAGGACAGGGGATCCTACAATGAGCAGTTCTTC
clone_size: .
v_call: TRBV29-1
j_call: TRBJ2-1
d_call: TRBD1

cdr3_aa: CASSLIGQGSGQYF
cdr3_nt: TGTGCCAGCAGCTTAATTGGTCAGGGAAGTGGGCAGTACTTC
clone_size: .
v_call: TRBV7-9
j_call: TRBJ2-7
d_call: .

cdr3_aa: CASSAMTGTGGDYGYTF
cdr3_nt: TGTGCCAGCAGCGCGATGACCGGGACAGGGGGAGACTATGGCTACACCTTC
clone_size: .
v_call: TRBV7-9
j_call: TRBJ1-2
d_call: TRBD1

cdr3_aa: CASSAHREYNEQFF
cdr3_nt: TGTGCCAGCAGCGCCCATCGGGAGTACAATGAGCAGTTCTTC
clone_size: .
v_call: TRBV9
j_call: TRBJ2-1
d_call: .

cdr3_aa: CAWSVSFTDTQYF
cdr3_nt: TGTGCCTGGAGTGTATCTTTCACAGATACGCAGTATTTT
clone_size: once
v_call: TRBV30
j_call: TRBJ2-3
d_call: .

cdr3_aa: CSARGGGNEQYF
cdr3_nt: TGCAGCGCCAGGGGCGGAGGGAACGAGCAGTACTTC
clone_size: few
v_call: TRBV29-1
j_call: TRBJ2-7
d_call: .

cdr3_aa: CASIQPGANVLTF
cdr3_nt: TGTGCCAGCATACAACCTGGGGCCAACGTCCTGACTTTC
clone_size: .
v_call: TRBV2
j_call: TRBJ2-6
d_call: .

cdr3_aa: CASSVEFGQDFSSYNEQFF
cdr3_nt: TGTGCCAGCAGCGTAGAATTCGGACAGGACTTCAGCTCCTACAATGAGCAGTTCTTC
clone_size: .
v_call: TRBV9
j_call: TRBJ2-1
d_call: TRBD1

cdr3_aa: CAIDSGTGGSGELFF
cdr3_nt: TGTGCCATCGACTCCGGGACAGGGGGCTCCGGGGAGCTGTTTTTT
clone_size: once
v_call: TRBV2
j_call: TRBJ2-2
d_call: TRBD1

cdr3_aa: CSVEETGRNYGYTF
cdr3_nt: TGCAGCGTTGAAGAGACAGGTCGTAACTATGGCTACACCTTC
clone_size: .
v_call: TRBV29-1
j_call: TRBJ1-2
d_call: .

cdr3_aa: CASSLVPGSYEQYF
cdr3_nt: TGTGCCAGCAGCTTAGTTCCTGGCTCCTACGAGCAGTACTTC
clone_size: .
v_call: TRBV7-6
j_call: TRBJ2-7
d_call: .

cdr3_aa: CSVGGDRGIWNEKLFF
cdr3_nt: TGCAGCGTTGGAGGGGACAGGGGTATTTGGAATGAAAAACTGTTTTTT
clone_size: .
v_call: TRBV29-1
j_call: TRBJ1-4
d_call: TRBD1

cdr3_aa: CASSPGRGNTEAFF
cdr3_nt: TGTGCCAGCAGCCCGGGACGGGGGAACACTGAAGCTTTCTTT
clone_size: .
v_call: TRBV9
j_call: TRBJ1-1
d_call: .

cdr3_aa: CASSSDSHYGYTF
cdr3_nt: TGTGCCAGCAGCTCTGACAGCCACTATGGCTACACCTTC
clone_size: .
v_call: TRBV5-6
j_call: TRBJ1-2
d_call: .

cdr3_aa: CASSSTTRGPNYGYTF
cdr3_nt: TGTGCCAGCAGCTCCACAACCAGGGGACCCAACTATGGCTACACCTTC
clone_size: .
v_call: TRBV7-9
j_call: TRBJ1-2
d_call: .

cdr3_aa: CASSPHGTEQPQHF
cdr3_nt: TGTGCCAGCAGTCCCCACGGGACAGAGCAGCCCCAGCATTTT
clone_size: .
v_call: TRBV27
j_call: TRBJ1-5
d_call: TRBD1

cdr3_aa: CSVMTDGNYGYTF
cdr3_nt: TGCAGCGTTATGACGGATGGCAACTATGGCTACACCTTC
clone_size: .
v_call: TRBV29-1
j_call: TRBJ1-2
d_call: .

cdr3_aa: CASSSWVGAGLTDTQYF
cdr3_nt: TGTGCCAGCAGCTCCTGGGTGGGGGCAGGGCTGACAGATACGCAGTATTTT
clone_size: .
v_call: TRBV7-9
j_call: TRBJ2-3
d_call: .

cdr3_aa: CASSIAGTYEQYF
cdr3_nt: TGTGCCAGCAGCATAGCGGGGACCTACGAGCAGTACTTC
clone_size: .
v_call: TRBV7-9
j_call: TRBJ2-7
d_call: TRBD2

cdr3_aa: CASSEGGNTDTQYF
cdr3_nt: TGTGCCAGCAGTGAAGGCGGAAACACAGATACGCAGTATTTT
clone_size: .
v_call: TRBV25-1
j_call: TRBJ2-3
d_call: .

cdr3_aa: CASSQVEGGTGELFF
cdr3_nt: TGTGCCAGCAGCCAAGTTGAGGGGGGCACCGGGGAGCTGTTTTTT
clone_size: .
v_call: TRBV4-2
j_call: TRBJ2-2
d_call: .